A single sample is the source of the 13 T cell receptor beta chains below, sequenced in a study of blood T cell repertoires in COVID-19. Clones were read by immunoSEQ multiplex PCR, and TCRdb kept only the in-frame ones, dropping some. Among more than 400,000 clones listed, approximately 85% were seen once. The sample consisted of peripheral blood. Receptor source: a human donor in a cohort sampled during active COVID-19.

V gene TRBV7-9 combines with J gene TRBJ2-3; D might be TRBD1 (5 bases). The CDR3 runs 14 residues. Trimming shortened V by 3 bases and J by 3 bases, and 10 bases separated the two germline ends. Per the germline V gene, CDR1 is SEHNR and CDR2 is FQNEAQ (reference sequence). The CDR3 nucleotides are TGTGCCAGCAGCTTGGACATTGGGACAGATACGCAGTATTTT. It translates to CASSLDIGTDTQYF.

The chain couples TRBV11-2 to TRBJ2-5; D may be TRBD2 (6 bases). The germline V gene encodes CDR1 SGHAT and CDR2 FQNNGV. This CDR3 has 13 amino acids. V dropped 1 base and J dropped 5 bases, with 8 bases sitting between them. The CDR3 region is CASSLGRAETQYF. Here the CDR3 DNA reads TGTGCCAGCAGCTTAGGGAGGGCGGAGACCCAGTACTTC.

This clone was observed a few times. Here the CDR3 DNA reads TGCGCCAGCAGCCAAGAACGATCGGGCTATGGCTACACCTTC. Its translation: CASSQERSGYGYTF. The J gene is TRBJ1-2, the V gene TRBV4-3; D unclear. CDR3 size: 14 residues. V lost 0 bases and J lost 4, with 9 bases in between. CDR1 and CDR2 (germline): LGHNA, YSLEER.

The chain links TRBV7-2 to TRBJ1-1, with 7 bases aligning to TRBD1. The V gene's germline CDR1 is SGHTA and CDR2 FQGNSA. This CDR3 has 15 amino acids. After removal of 1 base from V and 4 bases from J, the junction contained 6 bases not matched to a gene. The CDR3 here is CASSLEGAGGTEAFF. In DNA form, the CDR3 reads TGTGCCAGCAGCTTAGAGGGGGCAGGGGGCACTGAAGCTTTCTTT.

This sequence joins TRBV3-1 (or the pseudogene TRBV3-2) and TRBJ1-5; unclear D gene. There are 14 residues in the CDR3. Trimming cost V 4 bases and J 3 bases, with 10 bases left between them. Germline V gene data show CDR1 as LGHDT and CDR2 as YNNKEL (reference sequence). CDR3 nucleotides: TGTGCCAGCAGCCGAAACTCCTTCAATCAGCCCCAGCATTTT. It codes for CASSRNSFNQPQHF.

The sample holds one count of this clone. The V gene is TRBV11-3, the J gene TRBJ2-1; 9 bases are shared with TRBD1. The CDR3 is 14 amino acids. Germline CDR1 is SGHNT and CDR2 is YENEEA. V was pared by 4 bases and J by 8 bases, with 6 bases of the junction left unmatched. The DNA of the CDR3 is TGTGCCAGCAGCTCGGACAGGGGAAAGCATGAGCAGTTCTTC. Translated: CASSSDRGKHEQFF.

The chain joins TRBV6-6 to TRBJ1-5, with D perhaps TRBD1 (5 bases). From germline, CDR1 is MNHNY and CDR2 SVGAGI (reference sequence). CDR3 length equals 14 residues. V was clipped by 6 bases and J by 0 bases, with 9 bases between them. The CDR3 nucleotides are TGTGCCAGCAGCACAGGAGTTAGCAATCAGCCCCAGCATTTT. As protein: CASSTGVSNQPQHF.

This chain uses TRBV7-6 with TRBJ1-4; the D gene is possibly TRBD1 (5 bases). Per germline, CDR1 SGHVS and CDR2 FNYEAQ. CDR3 size: 15 residues. Trimming cost V 1 base and J 3 bases, with 9 bases left between them. The CDR3 nucleotides are TGTGCCAGCAGCTTAGGCCGACAGCCTAATGAAAAACTGTTTTTT. Translation gives CASSLGRQPNEKLFF.

This chain connects TRBV6-2 or TRBV6-3 to TRBJ2-5; the match to TRBD2 covers 13 bases. The CDR3 is 15 residues long. CDR1 is MNHEY and CDR2 is SVGEGT in the germline V gene. V dropped 7 bases and J dropped 4; count of bases not matched to a gene: 6. The CDR3 is CASIPGLAGSETQYF. DNA for the CDR3: TGTGCCAGCATCCCGGGACTAGCGGGATCAGAGACCCAGTACTTC.

A single count supports this clone. The rearrangement links TRBV12-3 or TRBV12-4 to TRBJ1-2, with D possibly TRBD1 on 6 matching bases. The length of the CDR3 is 11 residues. V was pared by 5 bases and J by 5 bases, with 6 bases between. The CDR3 here is CASSTGYGYTF. CDR3 DNA: TGTGCCAGCAGTACAGGGTATGGCTACACCTTC.

The V and J genes are TRBV7-2 and TRBJ2-1, with D possibly matching TRBD2 (6 bases). Trimming removed 1 base at V and 6 bases at J, with 13 bases between. The CDR3 consists of 15 residues. Per the germline V gene, CDR1 is SGHTA and CDR2 is FQGNSA. CDR3 nucleotide sequence: TGTGCCAGCAGCTTAGTATGGGACTCATTCAATGAGCAGTTCTTC. Amino acids: CASSLVWDSFNEQFF.

This clone was seen a handful of times. The chain joins TRBV3-1 (or the pseudogene TRBV3-2) to TRBJ2-2, with D possibly TRBD2 on 6 matching bases. Trimming shortened V by 4 bases and J by 5 bases, and 14 bases separated the two germline ends. The CDR3 has 15 residues. Germline loops: CDR1 LGHDT, CDR2 YNNKEL (reference sequence). CDR3 amino acids: CASSRMGGRTGELFF. The DNA of the CDR3 is TGTGCCAGCAGCCGTATGGGGGGTAGGACCGGGGAGCTGTTTTTT.

The V gene is TRBV19, the J gene TRBJ2-7, with 10 bases matching TRBD2. The CDR3 contains 13 residues. Trimming at V came to 11 bases and at J to 5 bases, leaving 9 bases not matched to a gene. CDR1 is LNHDA and CDR2 is SQIVND in the germline V gene (reference sequence). In DNA, the CDR3 is TGTGCCTCCCGGGGACTAGCGCACGACGAGCAGTACTTC. Its translation: CASRGLAHDEQYF.